These T cell receptor beta chains were read from a single sample in a study of CD8+CD57+ T cells in acquired aplastic anemia. TCRdb recomputed calls from the reads with MiXCR, one row per CDR3 protein. Of approximately 70,000 distinct CDR3 sequences in the sample, around 55% are singletons; the top ten hold 2% to 3%. The source material was sorted CD4+, CD8+, or CD8+CD57+ T cells (not recorded which) from PBMCs. The receptors originated from a human donor in good health, serving as a control. The CDR3 runs from the conserved cysteine through the conserved F or W. A D gene is named only where the DNA matches it firmly. Size tells how often a clone was seen (once, few, many) or the class of an expanded clone, and some rows leave it out.

v_call	d_call	clone_size	j_call	cdr3_nt	cdr3_aa
TRBV14	TRBD2	-	TRBJ2-1	TGTGCCAGCAGCCAGCGGGGGAGCTACAGGACTAGCCAAACCTACAATGAGCAGTTCTTC	CASSQRGSYRTSQTYNEQFF
TRBV18	TRBD2	once	TRBJ2-1	TGTGCCAGCTCCCCAGGGACTAGTCCCTACAATAAGCAGCTCTTC	CASSPGTSPYNKQLF
TRBV19	TRBD2	many	TRBJ2-1	TGTGCCAGTAGTATCAGCGGGGTGGCCTACAATGAGCAGTTCTTC	CASSISGVAYNEQFF
TRBV7-9	-	-	TRBJ1-6	TGTGCCAGCAGCCAGACAGTCCAAAATTCACCCCTCCACTTT	CASSQTVQNSPLHF
TRBV18	TRBD2	-	TRBJ2-5	TGTGCCAGCTCACCACGAGCACCCGGGGGGGTCCAAGAGACCCAGTACTTC	CASSPRAPGGVQETQYF
TRBV7-6	TRBD1	-	TRBJ2-7	TGTGCCAGCAGCTCGGGGACAGGGGCCCACGAGCAGTACTTC	CASSSGTGAHEQYF
TRBV11-2	-	-	TRBJ1-2	TGTGCCAGCAGCTCGAGACGCAGGACTAACTATGGCTACACCTTC	CASSSRRRTNYGYTF
TRBV19	-	-	TRBJ1-2	TGTGCCAGTAGGCAACAGGAGTACTATGGCTACACCTTC	CASRQQEYYGYTF
TRBV5-1	-	many	TRBJ1-5	TGCGCCAGCAGCTTGTCAGGGGATAGCAATCAGCCCCAGCATTTT	CASSLSGDSNQPQHF
TRBV20-1	-	-	TRBJ1-1	TGCAGTGCTCAGACCGGGACAAGAGTGATCGGGACTGAAGCTTTCTTT	CSAQTGTRVIGTEAFF
TRBV12-3/TRBV12-4	-	-	TRBJ1-3	TGTGCCAGCAACCGGGACGGTGGAAACACCATATATTTT	CASNRDGGNTIYF
TRBV27	-	few	TRBJ2-3	TGTGCCAGCAGTTTGACCCGGAGTTCAGATACGCAGTATTTT	CASSLTRSSDTQYF
TRBV7-3	TRBD1	-	TRBJ1-6	TGTGCCAGCGGCCGGGACAGGGAAAATTCACCCCTCCACTTT	CASGRDRENSPLHF
TRBV7-2	-	-	TRBJ1-1	TGTGCCAGCACTTATTTCGACAGTGGTTCTGAAGCTTTCTTT	CASTYFDSGSEAFF
TRBV7-2	-	-	TRBJ1-6	TGTGCCAGCAGCTTAGGACGAGCCAATAATTCACCCCTCCACTTT	CASSLGRANNSPLHF
TRBV10-3	-	-	TRBJ1-2	TGTGCCATCAGTGAGTCGACTCCTGGACTGAACTATGGCTACACCTTC	CAISESTPGLNYGYTF
TRBV7-8	-	few	TRBJ2-7	TGTGCCAGCAGCTTTAAGGTCTTACCCTACGAGCAGTACTTC	CASSFKVLPYEQYF
TRBV29-1	-	-	TRBJ1-2	TGCAGCGTACCCGAGGCAGGACTTGTGCTGTTC	CSVPEAGLVLF
TRBV11-2	-	many	TRBJ1-5	TGTGCCAGCAGCCCTGGAGGCAATCAGCCCCAGCATTTT	CASSPGGNQPQHF
TRBV24-1	-	medium-sized	TRBJ1-4	TGTGCCACCAGTGATCCGACGGGGACGGAAGAAAAACTGTTTTTT	CATSDPTGTEEKLFF
TRBV29-1	TRBD2	-	TRBJ2-1	TGCAGCGTTGAAGGGACTAGCGGGAGTGGCAATGAGCAGTTCTTC	CSVEGTSGSGNEQFF
TRBV15	-	-	TRBJ2-5	-	CATCSVDRDQETQYF
TRBV6-5	TRBD2	many	TRBJ2-3	TGTGCCAGTTATAGCGGGAGTAGCCCAGATACGCAGTATTTT	CASYSGSSPDTQYF
TRBV7-9	-	-	TRBJ2-2	TGTGCCAGCAGCTCTTCCTCTTCCGGGGAGCTGTTTTTT	CASSSSSSGELFF
TRBV24-1	TRBD2	-	TRBJ2-3	TGTGCCACCAGCGCACTAGCGGGCACAGATACGCAGTATTTT	CATSALAGTDTQYF
TRBV19	-	-	TRBJ2-7	TGTGCCAGTAGCACCCAGGGGGGGGAGGAGCAGTACTTC	CASSTQGGEEQYF
TRBV6-1	-	many	TRBJ1-5	TGTGCCAGCGGGTCGAGCAATCAGCCCCAGCATTTT	CASGSSNQPQHF
TRBV18	TRBD1	many	TRBJ1-1	TGTGCCAGCTCTAGACAGGGTGGAAACACTGAAGCTTTCTTT	CASSRQGGNTEAFF
TRBV28	TRBD2	-	TRBJ2-5	TGTGCCAGCAGTTTTCCAGCGGGAGGGCCGGAGACCCAGTACTTC	CASSFPAGGPETQYF
TRBV20-1	-	-	TRBJ2-5	TGCAGTGCCAGCAGCGACCTTCTTCGTGGACAGCAGCAAGAGACCCAGTACTTC	CSASSDLLRGQQQETQYF
TRBV7-3	-	few	TRBJ2-6	TGTGCCAGCAGCTTAACAGAGGGGGGCTCTGGGGCCAACGTCCTGACTTTC	CASSLTEGGSGANVLTF
TRBV12-3/TRBV12-4	-	many	TRBJ2-4	TGTGCCAGCAGTACAACCGGGACGGGGAAAAACATTCAGTACTTC	CASSTTGTGKNIQYF
TRBV19	TRBD2	-	TRBJ2-1	TGTGCCAGTAGTTACCTGGCGGGAGGATACAATGAGCAGTTCTTC	CASSYLAGGYNEQFF
TRBV19	TRBD1	once	TRBJ1-5	TGTGCCAGTAGTATAGTAAACAGGGGTCAGCCCCAGCATTTT	CASSIVNRGQPQHF
TRBV10-1	TRBD1	-	TRBJ1-3	TGCGCCAGCAGACACAGGGGGAAGTATGGAAACACCATATATTTT	CASRHRGKYGNTIYF
TRBV5-1	TRBD1	-	TRBJ2-3	TGCGCCAGCAGCTTGACCGGACCGGGACAGGGACTCACAGATACGCAGTATTTT	CASSLTGPGQGLTDTQYF
TRBV25-1	-	-	TRBJ2-3	TGTGCCAGCAGTGCGCACTCGGCAGTAAACACAGATACGCAGTATTTT	CASSAHSAVNTDTQYF
TRBV10-3	TRBD1	-	TRBJ1-6	TGTGCCATCAGCCCGGGACAGGGCAATTCACCCCTCCACTTT	CAISPGQGNSPLHF
TRBV7-3	TRBD1	many	TRBJ1-2	TGTGCCAGCAGTGGTGAGGGACAGGGATACTATGGCTACACCTTC	CASSGEGQGYYGYTF